The clone carrying this TCR beta chain was recorded at least ten times. The second PCR ran about 6 to 12 cycles with a sample-barcoded 5' primer and J-beta primers. MiXCR, applied by TCRdb to the 5' RACE reads, yields one record per CDR3 protein. The table has some 1.5 million distinct CDR3 sequences, 28% seen once. Germline CDR1 reads MNHEY; CDR2 reads SVGEGT. The V end lost 0 bases, the J end lost 0 bases, and 15 bases lay between the germline ends. CDR3 length equals 17 residues. The entry originates in a study of blood T cells in healthy people across ages. The TCR comes from a woman aged 30 to 39 in good health. V gene TRBV6-2 or TRBV6-3 combines with J gene TRBJ2-7; unclear D gene. Sequencing used blood. CDR3 sequence reads: CASSYSLGGGTSYEQYF. As DNA, the CDR3 is TGTGCCAGCAGTTACTCACTTGGTGGCGGTACCTCCTACGAGCAGTACTTC.